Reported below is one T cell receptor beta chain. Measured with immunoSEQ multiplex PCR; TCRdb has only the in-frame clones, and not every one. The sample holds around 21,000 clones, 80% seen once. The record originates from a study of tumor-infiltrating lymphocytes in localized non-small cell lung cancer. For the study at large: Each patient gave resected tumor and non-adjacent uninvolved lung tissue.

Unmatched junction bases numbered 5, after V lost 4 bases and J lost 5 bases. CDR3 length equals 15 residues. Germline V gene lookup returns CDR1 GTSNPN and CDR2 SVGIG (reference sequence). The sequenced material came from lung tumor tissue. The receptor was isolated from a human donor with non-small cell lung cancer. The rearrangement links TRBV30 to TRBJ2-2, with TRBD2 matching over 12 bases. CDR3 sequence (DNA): TGTGCCTGGACAAGACTAGCGGGAGTAACCGGGGAGCTGTTTTTT. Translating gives CAWTRLAGVTGELFF.